This TCR beta chain was recovered during a study of blood T cell repertoires in COVID-19. Background on the study: There were acute and convalescent COVID-19 samples, and they came from the United States, Italy and Spain.

Profiled with immunoSEQ multiplex PCR; TCRdb holds only in-frame clones, not every one. The repertoire holds over 250,000 clones, with about 87% as singletons. Germline V gene data show CDR1 as SGDLS and CDR2 as YYNGEE. V lost 0 bases, J lost 5 bases, and 15 bases lay in between. The CDR3 is made up of 16 amino acids. The TCR originated in a man in his 60s who had recovered from COVID-19. This chain joins TRBV9 and TRBJ2-1; TRBD1 might be the D (7 bases). Specimen: peripheral blood. CDR3 amino acids: CASSVASGRGDNEQFF. CDR3 nucleotide sequence: TGTGCCAGCAGCGTAGCCAGTGGCAGGGGGGACAATGAGCAGTTCTTC.